Listed below are T cell receptor beta chains from one sample, sequenced in a study of T-cell reconstitution after alpha-beta-depleted transplantation in children. TCRdb itself ran the PCR reads through MiXCR, one entry per CDR3 protein. The sample lists fewer than 450,000 distinct CDR3 sequences, roughly 15% occurring once. Source: PBMCs, mostly from graft donor cells, taken 360 days after TCRalphabeta/CD19-depleted stem cell transplant. These receptors were collected from a male patient aged 2-10 years who had a stem cell transplant for acute lymphoblastic leukemia, so the T cells may come from the graft donor. Each CDR3 is given with its conserved first and last residue. Part of the rows lack a size; the others show once, few, many or a class for expanded clones.

CASATTENLGNTIYF 15 few TRBV19
CASSQELSYEQYF 13 - TRBV4-2
CASSPRRGTSGSDTQYF 17 - TRBV28
CASHSSALDTQYF 13 many TRBV12-3/TRBV12-4
CAWSARLRGVLTNEKLFF 18 - TRBV30
CASSLGWQNNSPLHF 15 - TRBV5-4
CASSPTTSVADTQYF 15 many TRBV5-4
CASSQGVLDTQYF 13 - TRBV4-3
CATSRRTGNYNEQFF 15 many TRBV15
CASSPGTSTTDTQYF 15 - TRBV5-6
CASSETLAGVETQYF 15 - TRBV2
CASSKTAANYGYTF 14 - TRBV21-1
CASSEPPLVYYEQYF 15 - TRBV10-2
CSARDGITGELFF 13 few TRBV20-1
CASSQEIGTLGGYTF 15 - TRBV4-3
CASSTLAGANEQFF 14 large TRBV12-3/TRBV12-4
CASSQVRPASSTYNEQFF 18 many TRBV4-3
CASSQVQRLRGTDTQYF 17 few TRBV4-1
CASRSTSGSDTQYF 14 few TRBV6-1
CSASTPPGTPLEQFF 15 - TRBV20-1
CASSVGLPPDIQYF 14 few TRBV7-9
CASSHSDVGTQYF 13 few TRBV14
CASSQDHTSGSGSYNEQFF 19 - TRBV4-2
CASSKGLASTDTQYF 15 few TRBV9
CASSLAGELYEQYF 14 few TRBV5-5
CASSEAGSADTQYF 14 - TRBV27
CATSSRDRAGELFF 14 - TRBV15
CASSLVATGNQPQHF 15 - TRBV7-2
CASNVAGGASETQYF 15 - TRBV7-2
CASSFNRAKNIQYF 14 - TRBV5-1
CSVGETVTGELFF 13 - TRBV29-1
CASSQVGAGSDEQFF 15 few TRBV4-1
CASSQAALATGELFF 15 - TRBV3-1
CSVEDWAEFLTDTQYF 16 - TRBV29-1
CASSQDPSVGYNEQFF 16 few TRBV4-3
CATSQEFSGNTIYF 14 - TRBV15
CSAKQREASTTSGSVYEQYF 20 - TRBV20-1
CAIPKGQYF 9 few TRBV28
CASSLNGRETQYF 13 - TRBV7-3
CASSLVTGLISPLHF 15 - TRBV7-6
CASSDGTVGYNEQFF 15 few TRBV2
CSARGGGASYNSPLHF 16 - TRBV20-1
CASSSLAGWGDTQYF 15 few TRBV5-1
CSARVGRGSYEQYF 14 few TRBV20-1
CAISELQYGYTF 12 - TRBV10-3
CATRPAGGLYEQYF 14 - TRBV10-2
CASSLASYLGYSNQPQHF 18 - TRBV7-2
CSVAQGTYNEQFF 13 many TRBV29-1
CASRPLAGDPTGELFF 16 - TRBV4-3
CASSRSGNSYNEQFF 15 - TRBV5-1
CASTSTSRADTQYF 14 many TRBV12-3/TRBV12-4
CASGWGNVYTQYF 13 few TRBV27
CASILPGQGAEGYTF 15 - TRBV7-9
CASSLYTGPLSGNTIYF 17 few TRBV7-8
CASSVQGTNTGELFF 15 few TRBV28